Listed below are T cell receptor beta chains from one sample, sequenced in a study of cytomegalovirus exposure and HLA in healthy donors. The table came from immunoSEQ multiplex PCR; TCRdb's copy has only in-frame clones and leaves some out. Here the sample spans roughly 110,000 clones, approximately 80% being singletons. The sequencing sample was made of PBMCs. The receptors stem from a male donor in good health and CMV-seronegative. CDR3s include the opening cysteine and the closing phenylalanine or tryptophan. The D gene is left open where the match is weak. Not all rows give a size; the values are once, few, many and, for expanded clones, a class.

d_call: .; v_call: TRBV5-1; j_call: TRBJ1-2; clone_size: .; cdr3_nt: TGCGCCAGCAGCTTGGGCCCGGTGAGAGGGAACTATGGCTACACCTTC; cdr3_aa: CASSLGPVRGNYGYTF
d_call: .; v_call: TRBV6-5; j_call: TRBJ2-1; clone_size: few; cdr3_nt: TGTGCCAGCAGTTACGACTACAACAATGAGCAGTTCTTC; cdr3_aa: CASSYDYNNEQFF
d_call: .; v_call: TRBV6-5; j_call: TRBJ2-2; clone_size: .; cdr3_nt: TGTGCCAGCCGGCCCGGGCAGGGGTATGGGGAGCTGTTTTTT; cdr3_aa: CASRPGQGYGELFF
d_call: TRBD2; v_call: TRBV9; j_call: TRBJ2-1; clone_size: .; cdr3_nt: TGTGCCAGCAGCGCGGCGGGAGCTTCCTACAATGAGCAGTTCTTC; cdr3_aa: CASSAAGASYNEQFF
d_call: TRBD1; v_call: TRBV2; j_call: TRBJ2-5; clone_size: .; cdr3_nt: TGTGCCAGCAGTGAAAGACAGGGCAAGGAGACCCAGTACTTC; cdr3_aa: CASSERQGKETQYF
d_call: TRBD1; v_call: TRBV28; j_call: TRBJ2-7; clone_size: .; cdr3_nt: TGTGCCAGCAGTCCGACAGGGGGACCCTACGAGCAGTACTTC; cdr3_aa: CASSPTGGPYEQYF
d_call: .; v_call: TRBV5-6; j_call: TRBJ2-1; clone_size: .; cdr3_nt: TGTGCCAGCAGGAGGGCAGGGGTCGTTGAGCAGTTCTTC; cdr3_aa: CASRRAGVVEQFF
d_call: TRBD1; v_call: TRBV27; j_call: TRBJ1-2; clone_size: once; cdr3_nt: TGTGCCAGCGGTGGACAGGGAGCTAACTATGGCTACACCTTC; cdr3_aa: CASGGQGANYGYTF
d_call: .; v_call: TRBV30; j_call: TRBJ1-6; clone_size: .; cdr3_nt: TGTGCCTGGAGCGCCGACGAGGCAAATTCACCCCTCCACTTT; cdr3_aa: CAWSADEANSPLHF
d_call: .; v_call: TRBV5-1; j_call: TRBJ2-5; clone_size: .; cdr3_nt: TGCGCCAGCAGTCTCGGGACTCCAGAGCAGCAGTACTTC; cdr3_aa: CASSLGTPEQQYF
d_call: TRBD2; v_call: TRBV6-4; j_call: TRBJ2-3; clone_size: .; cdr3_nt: TGTGCCAGCAGTGAGACGGCGGGAGGGCCAGATACGCAGTATTTT; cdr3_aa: CASSETAGGPDTQYF
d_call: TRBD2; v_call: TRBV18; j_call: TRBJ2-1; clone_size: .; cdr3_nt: TGTGCCAGCTCACCTTTCTCTAGCGGGGGGTACAATGAGCAGTTCTTC; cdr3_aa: CASSPFSSGGYNEQFF
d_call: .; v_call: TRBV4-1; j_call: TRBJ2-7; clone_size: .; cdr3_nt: TGCGCCAGCAGAGAGGACAGAAACTACGAGCAGTACTTC; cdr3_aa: CASREDRNYEQYF
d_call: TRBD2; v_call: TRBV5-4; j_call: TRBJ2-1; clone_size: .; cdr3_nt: TGTGCCAGCAGCTGGGGACTAGCGAGTGGCAATGAGCAGTTCTTC; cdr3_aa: CASSWGLASGNEQFF
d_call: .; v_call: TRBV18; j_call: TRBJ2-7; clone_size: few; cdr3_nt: TGTGCCAGCTCACCGGGGGCCCTGACATACGAGCAGTACTTC; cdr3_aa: CASSPGALTYEQYF
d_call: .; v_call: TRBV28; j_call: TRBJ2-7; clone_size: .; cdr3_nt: TGTGCCAGCAGTCCCGGGTTAGGTGAGACCGACGAGCAGTACTTC; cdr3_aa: CASSPGLGETDEQYF
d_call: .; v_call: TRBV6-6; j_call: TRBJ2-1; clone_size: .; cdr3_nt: TGTGCCAGCGGCCCGGACAGCCACTACAATGAGCAGTTCTTC; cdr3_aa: CASGPDSHYNEQFF
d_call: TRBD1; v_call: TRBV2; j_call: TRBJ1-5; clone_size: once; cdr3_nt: TGTGCCAGCAGTCCGGACAGGGGAAGCAATCAGCCCCAGCATTTT; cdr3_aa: CASSPDRGSNQPQHF
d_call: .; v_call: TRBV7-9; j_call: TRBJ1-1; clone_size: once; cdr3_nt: TGTGCCAGCAGCCCGACACGGACTGAAGCTTTCTTT; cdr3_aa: CASSPTRTEAFF